The TCR beta chain under discussion was sequenced for a study of Graves' ophthalmopathy and Graves' hyperthyroidism. The study amplified TCR beta CDR3 regions using RNA transcripts. Investigators did first-round RT-PCR with HTBI primers, then second-round multiplex PCR. TCRdb fed the multiplex PCR reads into MiXCR, producing one record per CDR3 protein. The sample has about 660,000 distinct CDR3 sequences, about two fifths seen once; the top ten hold more than 3%. In this sample, this clonotype turned up many times. The receptor comes from an adult man with Graves' ophthalmopathy. Sequenced sample: peripheral blood.

The DNA of the CDR3 is TGCGCCAGCAGCGAGTCGACAGGGGGATTCACTGAAGCTTTCTTT. It yields the protein CASSESTGGFTEAFF. The V gene is TRBV5-1, the J gene TRBJ1-1; 9 bases match TRBD1. This CDR3 is 15 amino acids long. The V and J ends lost 4 bases and 4 bases, in that order; junction bases with no gene match: 8. Germline V lookup: CDR1 SGHRS, CDR2 YFSETQ. The complete variable domain, with remaining parts taken from reference TRBV5-1 and TRBJ1-1, reads KAGVTQTPRYLIKTRGQQVTLSCSPISGHRSVSWYQQTPGQGLQFLFEYFSETQRNKGNFPGRFSGRQFSNSRSEMNVSTLELGDSALYLCASSESTGGFTEAFFGQGTRLTVV.